These 5 T cell receptor beta chains were all obtained from the same sample, sequenced in a study of blood T cell repertoires in COVID-19. Sequencing was performed with immunoSEQ multiplex PCR; in TCRdb, only in-frame clones are kept and a portion is missing. The profile shows some 150,000 clones, around 87% of them singletons. Sequences were obtained from peripheral blood. The receptors come from a woman aged 55-69 years with active or convalescent COVID-19.

The chain joins TRBV10-1 to TRBJ2-1; unclear D gene. Germline lookup yields CDR1 WNHNN and CDR2 SYGVQD (reference sequence). The V end lost 6 bases, the J end lost 4 bases, and 10 bases lay between the germline ends. The length of the CDR3 is 13 residues. The CDR3 DNA reads as TGCGCCAGCAGAGAGATGAGGTACAATGAGCAGTTCTTC. Its protein is CASREMRYNEQFF.

Worth noting for this clone: This is likely a read error, given that the CDR3 carries no conserved phenylalanine or tryptophan at its end. The DNA of the CDR3 is TGTGCCAGCAGCCCCCCGGGGACTGAAGCTTTCCTT. It translates to CASSPPGTEAFL. The V call is TRBV7-9, the J call TRBJ1-1; D ambiguous. CDR1 and CDR2 (germline): SEHNR, FQNEAQ (reference sequence). The CDR3 runs to 12 residues. V was shortened by 5 bases and J by 5 bases, with 9 bases between the two germline ends.

This sequence joins TRBV7-2 and TRBJ2-1, with 7 bases matching TRBD1. This CDR3 spans 14 amino acids. Trimming removed 7 bases from V and 7 bases from J; junction bases left unmatched: 10. Per germline, CDR1 SGHTA and CDR2 FQGNSA. The CDR3 DNA is TGTGCCAGCAAATCGAGGGGGCCGGGGAATGAGCAGTTCTTC. This encodes CASKSRGPGNEQFF.

The chain combines TRBV10-2 with TRBJ1-2; TRBD1 matches 9 bases. J was trimmed by 5 bases and V by 4 bases; bases with no gene match: 11. The CDR3 is 16 amino acids. Germline V CDR1 and CDR2: WSHSY, SAAADI. The CDR3: CASSATAGQGKYGYTF. CDR3 nucleotides: TGCGCCAGCAGTGCCACCGCGGGACAGGGAAAATATGGCTACACCTTC.

V usage is TRBV6-5 and J usage is TRBJ1-2; the match to TRBD1 covers 10 bases. Germline loops: CDR1 MNHEY, CDR2 SVGAGI. Trimming removed 4 bases from V and 8 bases from J; junction bases left unmatched: 4. CDR3 length equals 13 residues. DNA of the CDR3: TGTGCCAGCAGTTCCGGGACAGGGGTCGGCTACACCTTC. It translates to CASSSGTGVGYTF.